The TCR beta chain under discussion was sequenced for a study of cytomegalovirus exposure and HLA in healthy donors. A multiplex PCR was run with 60 Vbeta primers and 13 Jbeta primers. Per the original methods: The authors later counted around 80 million unique TCR beta chains, some 10 million of them shared. Sequencing was performed with immunoSEQ multiplex PCR; in TCRdb, only in-frame clones are kept and a portion is missing. V and J calls plus clone size are reproduced from that table; the DNA served to infer D and trimming. The sample carries 100,000 to 150,000 clones, approximately 85% recorded once. A note on this clone: What it binds is not known.

Findings of the study overall: Within the data, a cluster of highly shared sequence variants was likely a sequencing artifact. In a later analysis, compared with equally common non-associated chains, HLA-associated beta chains were more expanded. Some public TCRs appeared in many individuals, while most sequences were rare.

Sample: PBMCs. The origin of this receptor is a woman aged 50 to 65 in good health and CMV-seropositive.

The CDR3 DNA is TGTGCCAGCAGCTTACAGGGAGGAAACACCATATATTTT. As protein: CASSLQGGNTIYF. The V gene is TRBV7-2, the J gene TRBJ1-3; D might be TRBD1 (5 bases). Per the germline V gene, CDR1 is SGHTA and CDR2 is FQGNSA. V lost 2 bases and J lost 4, with 6 bases in between. CDR3 length: 13 amino acids. Supplemented by reference TRBV7-2 and TRBJ1-3, the full variable domain reads GAGVSQSPSNKVTEKGKDVELRCDPISGHTALYWYRQSLGQGLEFLIYFQGNSAPDKSGLPSDRFSAERTGGSVSTLTIQRTQQEDSAVYLCASSLQGGNTIYFGEGSWLTVV.